This TCR beta chain was documented in a study of T cell responses to AZD1222 COVID-19 vaccine. Trimming took 5 bases from V and 9 from J, leaving 17 bases between them. Germline CDR1 is MNHEY and CDR2 is SVGAGI. The CDR3 has 15 amino acids. Clones were sequenced by immunoSEQ multiplex PCR, and TCRdb holds only the in-frame ones, with some missing. The data contain 190,000 or so clones, 80% to 95% of them singletons. Findings and limits, study-wide: Among AZD1222 vaccinees, only five to seven were seropositive at baseline. Nearly half of spike-specific TCRs reportedly go after variant regions that carry no mutations. It should be noted that donors were predominantly white British and more often female, and clonal diversity was possibly underestimated.

A note on this clone: No antigen is known for it.

The V gene is TRBV6-5, the J gene TRBJ1-6; D possibly corresponds to TRBD1 (6 bases). This receptor was obtained from an adult who received the AZD1222 COVID-19 vaccine. Sequenced material: peripheral blood, taken 28 days after the second AZD1222 dose. The CDR3 region is CASSTLEQGSSPLHF. DNA for the CDR3: TGTGCCAGCAGTACCCTGGAACAGGGTTCTTCACCCCTCCACTTT.